Below are 17 T cell receptor beta chains sequenced from a single sample in a study of OX40 agonist ivuxolimab in advanced cancers. TCRdb keeps only in-frame clones here, not all; method: immunoSEQ multiplex PCR. The sample has under 95,000 clones, 86% seen once; the top ten hold 6.9%. Sequenced here: CD4+ or CD8+ T cells sorted from blood, sampled in a trial of the OX40 agonist ivuxolimab. The origin of the receptors is an adult with an advanced solid tumor such as melanoma, head and neck, liver or kidney cancer.

This clone showed up just once. In DNA form, the CDR3 reads TGTGCCAGCACATGGGGGGATACGCAGTATTTT. This encodes CASTWGDTQYF. V usage is TRBV6-5 and J usage is TRBJ2-3, with D tentatively TRBD1 or TRBD2 (5 bases each). V shed 7 bases and J shed 6 bases, with 8 bases lying between them. The CDR3 contains 11 residues. The germline V gene has CDR1 MNHEY and CDR2 SVGAGI.

The V and J genes are TRBV7-2 and TRBJ2-3; D is uncertain. The V gene lost 8 bases and the J gene lost 4 bases, with 16 bases spanning the gap. CDR1 SGHTA and CDR2 FQGNSA come from the germline V gene. This CDR3 has 14 amino acids. The CDR3 DNA reads TGTGCCAGCCGTCCTGGGTTTGGTCCAGATACGCAGTATTTT. Its protein is CASRPGFGPDTQYF.

The CDR3 DNA follows: TGTGCCAGCAGGGAGACAACGACTAATGAAAAACTGTTTTTT. Encoded protein: CASRETTTNEKLFF. The V gene is TRBV2, the J gene TRBJ1-4; D unclear. From germline, CDR1 is SNHLY and CDR2 FYNNEI. The CDR3 runs to 14 residues. V was cut by 6 bases and J by 2 bases, with 10 bases left in between.

In its sample, this clone was seen a few times. This chain uses TRBV6-1 with TRBJ2-3; D is perhaps TRBD1 (5 bases). Trimming pared 0 bases from V and 2 bases from J, leaving 9 bases between. Germline CDR1 MNHNS, CDR2 SASEGT. The CDR3 extends over 15 amino acids. The DNA of the CDR3 is TGTGCCAGCAGTGAAGCGGCAGGGTCCACAGATACGCAGTATTTT. Its protein is CASSEAAGSTDTQYF.

The chain carries TRBV10-3 and TRBJ1-1; D unresolved. V was trimmed by 9 bases and J by 3 bases, leaving 11 bases between them. The germline V gene has CDR1 ENHRY and CDR2 SYGVKD. CDR3 size: 12 residues. Here the CDR3 DNA reads TGTGCCATTCGATTCAGCGACACTGAAGCTTTCTTT. Amino acids: CAIRFSDTEAFF.

The chain couples TRBV15 to TRBJ2-5, with a weak D call TRBD1 (6 bases). With 5 bases removed from V and 11 bases from J, the gap between germline ends came to 18 bases. Germline V gene data show CDR1 as LNHNV and CDR2 as YYDKDF (reference sequence). The CDR3 totals 13 residues. Here the CDR3 reads CATSLTGVFEQYF. The DNA of the CDR3 is TGTGCCACCAGCCTGACAGGCGTCTTTGAGCAGTACTTC.

V gene TRBV6-5 combines with J gene TRBJ1-6; D not certain. Germline CDR1 and CDR2: MNHEY and SVGAGI. This CDR3 has 14 amino acids. Trimming removed 8 bases at V and 7 bases at J, with 15 bases between. CDR3 residues: CASGSDPGNSPLHF. DNA of the CDR3: TGTGCCAGCGGTTCCGACCCGGGGAATTCACCCCTCCACTTT.

The rearrangement links TRBV18 to TRBJ1-1; the D is unclear. Germline-derived CDR1 and CDR2 are KGHSH and LQKENI. There are 12 residues in the CDR3. Between the trimmed V and J ends, which lost 2 bases and 8 bases, there was a span of 9 bases. CDR3 DNA sequence: TGTGCCAGCTCACCATTCGAGCGGGAAGCTTTCTTT. The encoded protein is CASSPFEREAFF.

The rearrangement joins TRBV4-1 to TRBJ2-1; 14 nucleotides match TRBD2. Germline loops: CDR1 MGHRA, CDR2 YSYEKL. The length of the CDR3 is 20 residues. V lost 3 bases to trimming and J lost 0 bases; unmatched junction nucleotides: 10. This CDR3 reads CASSHPGTSGSRSSYNEQFF. The CDR3 DNA sequence: TGCGCCAGCAGCCACCCCGGGACTAGCGGGAGTCGGAGCTCCTACAATGAGCAGTTCTTC.

The chain links TRBV5-1 to TRBJ1-2; D call uncertain. The ends were cut back, 2 bases at V and 8 bases at J, with 13 bases in the middle. CDR3 length: 13 amino acids. Germline CDR1 is SGHRS and CDR2 is YFSETQ. CDR3 DNA sequence: TGCGCCAGCAGCTTCGGGGAACCGGCGGGCTACACCTTC. It encodes CASSFGEPAGYTF.

The chain has TRBV5-1 and TRBJ1-4, with 7 bases that match TRBD1. Trimming cost V 1 base and J 8 bases; bases outside gene matches: 8. Germline assignment: CDR1 SGHRS and CDR2 YFSETQ. The CDR3 sequence is 15 residues long. The CDR3 reads CASSLRTGLNEKLFF. In nucleotides, the CDR3 is TGCGCCAGCAGCTTGCGGACAGGATTGAACGAAAAACTGTTTTTT.

The chain joins TRBV9 to TRBJ1-1, with a possible D match to TRBD1 (5 bases). Germline lookup yields CDR1 SGDLS and CDR2 YYNGEE. The CDR3 runs 16 residues. The V and J ends lost 4 bases and 6 bases respectively, with 22 bases between them. The CDR3 bases are TGTGCCAGCAGCACTGGGGGTCCAAACTCGGTCGCTGAAGCTTTCTTT. It encodes CASSTGGPNSVAEAFF.

V and J are TRBV9 and TRBJ2-7, with 8 bases matching TRBD2. Losses at the gene ends were 2 bases for V and 3 bases for J; bases not matched to a gene: 4. The germline gives CDR1 SGDLS, CDR2 YYNGEE. The CDR3 consists of 14 residues. In nucleotides, the CDR3 is TGTGCCAGCAGCGTCGGGACTAGGAGCTACGAGCAGTACTTC. Protein sequence: CASSVGTRSYEQYF.

The genes are TRBV12-5 and TRBJ2-3; D uncertain. CDR3 length: 11 amino acids. V was pared by 3 bases and J by 5 bases, with 3 bases between. Germline CDR1 LGHNT, CDR2 FRNRAP. Here the CDR3 DNA reads TGTGCTAGTGGTTTTAGAGATACGCAGTATTTT. Translation: CASGFRDTQYF.

The chain employs TRBV18 and TRBJ1-1, with a weak D call TRBD1 (5 bases). The CDR3 has 12 amino acids. In germline, CDR1 is KGHSH, CDR2 LQKENI. Trimming left V 5 bases short and J 1 base short, with 5 bases between. The CDR3 DNA reads as TGTGCCAGCTCAACAGGGAACACTGAAGCTTTCTTT. Translation: CASSTGNTEAFF.

In the case of this clone: A junction boundary mismatches the germline segment, possibly from a read error. The CDR3 DNA reads as TGTGCTAGCAGCTTAACGGCAGGGTGGGAGACCCAGTACTTC. Its protein is CASSLTAGWETQYF. The chain uses TRBV7-7 and TRBJ2-5; D is possibly TRBD1 (5 bases). From germline, CDR1 is SSHAT and CDR2 FNYEAQ (reference sequence). The CDR3 is 14 residues long.

The rearrangement uses TRBV6-6 and TRBJ2-2; D is possibly TRBD1 (5 bases). The CDR3 sequence is 15 residues long. V gave up 6 bases and J gave up 0 bases, with 11 bases separating them. Per the germline V gene, CDR1 is MNHNY and CDR2 is SVGAGI (reference sequence). The CDR3 protein is CASSHGQANTGELFF. CDR3 DNA: TGTGCCAGCAGCCACGGACAAGCGAACACCGGGGAGCTGTTTTTT.